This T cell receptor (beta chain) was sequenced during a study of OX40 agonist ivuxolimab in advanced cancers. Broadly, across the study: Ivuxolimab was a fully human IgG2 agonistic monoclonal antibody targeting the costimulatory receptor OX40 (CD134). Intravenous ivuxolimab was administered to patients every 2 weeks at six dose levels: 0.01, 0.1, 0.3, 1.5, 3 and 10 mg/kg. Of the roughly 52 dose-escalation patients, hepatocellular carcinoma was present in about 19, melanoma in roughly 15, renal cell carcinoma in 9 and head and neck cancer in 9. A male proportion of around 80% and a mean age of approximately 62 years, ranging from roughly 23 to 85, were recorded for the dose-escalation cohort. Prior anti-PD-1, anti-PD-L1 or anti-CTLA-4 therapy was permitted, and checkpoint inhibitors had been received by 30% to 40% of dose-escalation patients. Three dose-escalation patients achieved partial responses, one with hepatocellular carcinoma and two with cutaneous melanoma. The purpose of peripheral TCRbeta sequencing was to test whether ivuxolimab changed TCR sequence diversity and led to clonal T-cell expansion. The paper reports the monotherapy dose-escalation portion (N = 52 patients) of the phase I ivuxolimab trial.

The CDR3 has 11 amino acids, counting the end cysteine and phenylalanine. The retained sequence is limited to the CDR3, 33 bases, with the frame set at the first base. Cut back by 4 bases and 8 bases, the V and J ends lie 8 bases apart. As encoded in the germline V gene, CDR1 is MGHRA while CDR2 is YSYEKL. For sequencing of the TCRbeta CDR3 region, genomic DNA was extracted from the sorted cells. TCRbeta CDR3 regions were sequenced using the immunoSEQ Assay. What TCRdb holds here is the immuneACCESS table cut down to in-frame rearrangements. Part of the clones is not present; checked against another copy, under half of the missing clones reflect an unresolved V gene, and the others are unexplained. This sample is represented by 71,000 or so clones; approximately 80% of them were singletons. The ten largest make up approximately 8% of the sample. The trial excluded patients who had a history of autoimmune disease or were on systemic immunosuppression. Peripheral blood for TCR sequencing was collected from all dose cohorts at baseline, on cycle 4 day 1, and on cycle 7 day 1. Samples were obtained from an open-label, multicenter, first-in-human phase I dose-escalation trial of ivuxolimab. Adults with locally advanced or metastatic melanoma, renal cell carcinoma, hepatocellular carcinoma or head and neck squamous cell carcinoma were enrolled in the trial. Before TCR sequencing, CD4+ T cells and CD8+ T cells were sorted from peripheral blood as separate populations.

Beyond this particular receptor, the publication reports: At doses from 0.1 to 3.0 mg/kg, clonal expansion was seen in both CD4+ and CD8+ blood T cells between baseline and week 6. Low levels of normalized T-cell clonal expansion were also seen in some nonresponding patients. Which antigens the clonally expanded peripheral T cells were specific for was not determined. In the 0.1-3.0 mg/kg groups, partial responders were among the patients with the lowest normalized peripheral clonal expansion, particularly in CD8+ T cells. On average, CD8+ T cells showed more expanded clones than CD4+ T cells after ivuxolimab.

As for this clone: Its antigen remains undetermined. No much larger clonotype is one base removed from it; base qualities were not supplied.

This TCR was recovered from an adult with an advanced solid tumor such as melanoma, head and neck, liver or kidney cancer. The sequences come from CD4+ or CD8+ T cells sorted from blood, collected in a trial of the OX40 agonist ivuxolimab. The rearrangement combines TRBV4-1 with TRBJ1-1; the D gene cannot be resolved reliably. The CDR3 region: CASSRGPEAFF. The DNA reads TGCGCCAGCAGCCGTGGCCCCGAAGCTTTCTTT.